One sample yielded the 11 T cell receptor beta chains listed below, sequenced in a study of T cell responses to AZD1222 COVID-19 vaccine (dated by TCRdb to about 2021). Reading the label with the study, this specimen's time point is: baseline before first vaccination. Library method: the immunoSEQ multiplex PCR assay. TCRdb obtained this table from immuneACCESS and retained in-frame rearrangements with V and J assigned. These tables miss some clones; where compared with another copy, unresolved V genes account for less than half of the shortfall, and the remainder is unexplained. The sample contains 150,000 to 200,000 clones, about 92% of them found a single time. Of the sample, 1% to 1.5% falls within the top ten clones. The sequencing here drew on peripheral blood, taken on day 0 of AZD1222 vaccination. The receptors come from an adult in good health.

The chain recombines TRBV7-9 with TRBJ1-4; D is unresolved. Germline CDR1 SEHNR, CDR2 FQNEAQ (reference sequence). The CDR3 runs 14 residues. Deletions cut 5 bases from V and 7 bases from J, with 14 bases between. The CDR3 nucleotides read TGTGCCAGCAGCCAGACCTTGGCGGGTGAAAAACTGTTTTTT. Translated, it gives CASSQTLAGEKLFF.

The gene calls are TRBV14 and TRBJ1-1; TRBD1 matches at 9 bases. V lost 2 bases and J lost 5; bases outside the gene matches: 6. This CDR3 region has 15 residues. In germline, CDR1 is SGHDN, CDR2 FVKESK. The CDR3 spells CASSQIQGAGTEAFF. DNA of the CDR3: TGTGCCAGCAGCCAAATACAGGGGGCCGGGACTGAAGCTTTCTTT.

The gene calls are TRBV3-1 (or the pseudogene TRBV3-2) and TRBJ2-1, with TRBD1 matching 10 bases. J gave up 4 bases and V 7 bases, and 4 bases lay outside the gene matches. The germline V gene has CDR1 LGHDT and CDR2 YNNKEL (reference sequence). CDR3 length: 14 amino acids. CDR3 residues: CASNPGQGYNEQFF. The CDR3 nucleotides read TGTGCCAGCAACCCGGGACAGGGGTACAATGAGCAGTTCTTC.

This clone occurred a few times. The CDR3 DNA is TGTGCCAGCAGCCGGACAGGGGGAAACACTGAAGCTTTCTTT. Residues: CASSRTGGNTEAFF. V gene TRBV11-2 combines with J gene TRBJ1-1, with TRBD1 identical over 10 bases. The germline gives CDR1 SGHAT, CDR2 FQNNGV. The V segment lost 5 bases and the J segment 2 bases; nucleotides outside the gene matches: 2. The CDR3 extends over 14 amino acids. The full variable domain, completed using reference TRBV11-2 and TRBJ1-1, is EAGVAQSPRYKIIEKRQSVAFWCNPISGHATLYWYQQILGQGPKLLIQFQNNGVVDDSQLPKDRFSAERLKGVDSTLKIQPAKLEDSAVYLCASSRTGGNTEAFFGQGTRLTVV.

The chain links TRBV7-2 to TRBJ2-1, with TRBD2 matching 10 bases. Germline loops: CDR1 SGHTA, CDR2 FQGNSA. The CDR3 is made up of 14 amino acids. Unmatched junction bases numbered 3, after V lost 5 bases and J lost 5 bases. The CDR3 sequence is CASSQGLADNEQFF. DNA for the CDR3: TGTGCCAGCAGCCAAGGACTAGCGGACAATGAGCAGTTCTTC.

J is TRBJ1-1 and V is TRBV7-2, with D tentatively TRBD1 (5 bases). CDR1 is SGHTA, CDR2 FQGNSA, per germline. V was shortened by 6 bases and J by 0 bases, with 11 bases between the two germline ends. The CDR3 consists of 14 residues. The CDR3 reads CASRPGPMNTEAFF. The CDR3 coding sequence is TGTGCCAGCAGGCCGGGACCCATGAACACTGAAGCTTTCTTT.

In DNA, the CDR3 is TGTGCCAGCAGCGTTACAGGGGGCAACGACGAGCAGTACTTC. Encoded protein: CASSVTGGNDEQYF. The V call is TRBV9, the J call TRBJ2-7; TRBD1 matches at 9 bases. V lost 2 bases to trimming and J lost 5 bases; unmatched junction nucleotides: 5. Germline V gene sequence: CDR1 SGDLS, CDR2 YYNGEE. CDR3 length: 14 residues.

V gene TRBV5-5 combines with J gene TRBJ1-5; D possibly corresponds to TRBD1 (5 bases). The CDR3 consists of 15 residues. The V end was cut by 5 bases, the J end by 9 bases, with 21 bases between. The germline gives CDR1 SGHKS, CDR2 YYEKEE (reference sequence). The CDR3 reads CASSSDLGVRSPQHF. The DNA of the CDR3 is TGTGCCAGCAGTTCGGACTTGGGGGTGAGGTCGCCCCAGCATTTT.

This clone turned up a few times. The chain joins TRBV19 to TRBJ1-5; possible D gene TRBD1, 5 bases. The CDR3 extends over 14 amino acids. The germline gives CDR1 LNHDA, CDR2 SQIVND (reference sequence). V gave up 4 bases and J gave up 2 bases, with 9 bases separating them. The CDR3 is CASSRGLGNQPQHF. The CDR3, as DNA: TGTGCCAGTAGTAGGGGGTTAGGCAATCAGCCCCAGCATTTT.

The chain combines TRBV14 with TRBJ1-2; 9 positions agree with TRBD1. CDR1 is SGHDN and CDR2 is FVKESK in the germline V gene. The CDR3 contains 14 residues. Losses at the gene ends were 4 bases for V and 3 bases for J; bases not matched to a gene: 3. The CDR3 is CASSLRQGDYGYTF. The CDR3 DNA follows: TGTGCCAGCAGCCTCCGACAGGGGGACTATGGCTACACCTTC.

The V and J genes are TRBV28 and TRBJ2-5; the D gene is possibly TRBD2 (6 bases). Between the trimmed V and J ends, which lost 6 bases and 4 bases, there was a span of 15 bases. This CDR3 is built from 14 residues. Germline CDR1 and CDR2: MDHEN and SYDVKM. The CDR3 region has the DNA TGTGCCAGCAGACTCGGGACTTTCGGAGAGACCCAGTACTTC. It yields the protein CASRLGTFGETQYF.